This TCR beta chain is from a study of blood T cell repertoires in COVID-19. About the study: Both acute and convalescent COVID-19 samples were obtained from the United States, Italy and Spain. PBMCs, B-cell-depleted T cells, or T cells were the source of the cDNA or gDNA that made up the material.

The CDR3 runs 16 residues. The germline gives CDR1 MGHRA, CDR2 YSYEKL. Trimming stripped 0 bases from V and 5 bases from J, with 16 bases between. Source study methods: Reference gene primer amplification yielded estimated nucleated cell counts. The data were produced by immunoSEQ multiplex PCR, yet TCRdb's version contains in-frame clones alone and is incomplete. D and trimming were read from the DNA, whereas the V and J calls and clone size are those reported in that table. The repertoire includes some 180,000 clones, 70% to 85% of them detected once, and roughly 13% sits in the top ten. The specimen was peripheral blood. The sequence derives from a human donor in a cohort sampled during active COVID-19. This chain uses TRBV4-1 with TRBJ1-2; D may be TRBD1 (6 bases). CDR3 bases: TGCGCCAGCAGCCAAGATCCAGGTGCAGGGGTTTATGGCTACACCTTC. Amino acids: CASSQDPGAGVYGYTF.